The clone carrying this T cell receptor beta chain was seen a single time. This record belongs to a study of blood T cell repertoires in COVID-19. Study-level background: The United States, Italy and Spain were the sources of the acute and convalescent COVID-19 samples. In each case, the material was cDNA or gDNA derived from T cells, B-cell-depleted T cells, or PBMCs.

Methods used by the authors: Reference gene primer amplification yielded estimated nucleated cell counts. Repertoires were generated with immunoSEQ multiplex PCR, while TCRdb's copy carries only in-frame clones and drops some. The DNA gave D and trimming, while V, J and clone size come from that table. The table lists more than 45,000 clones, 80% to 90% of them singletons. V trimming: 2 bases; J trimming: 2 bases; junction bases outside the gene matches: 7. This CDR3 has 16 amino acids. Per germline, CDR1 MGHDK and CDR2 SYGVNS. The specimen was peripheral blood. V gene TRBV25-1 combines with J gene TRBJ2-5; TRBD1 aligns across 8 bases. This TCR derives from a woman aged 80 or over with acute or convalescent COVID-19. This chain's CDR3 is CASSELSTGGQETQYF. The DNA for the CDR3 is TGTGCCAGCAGTGAACTTTCAACAGGGGGTCAAGAGACCCAGTACTTC.